This paragraph covers one T cell receptor beta chain sequence. The antigen remains undetermined. Germline V lookup: CDR1 ENHRY, CDR2 SYGVKD. The V gene lost 10 bases and the J gene lost 3 bases, with 18 bases spanning the gap. The CDR3 loop spans 14 amino acids. Uncontrolled infection, other autoimmune disease, pregnancy or lactation disqualified patients from enrolment. Amplified TCR beta CDR3 regions came from RNA transcripts. A first-round RT-PCR of the TCR CDR3 used the HTBI primer set. MiXCR, applied by TCRdb to the multiplex PCR reads, yields one record per CDR3 protein. Of roughly 61,000 distinct CDR3 sequences detected, roughly 58% appear once; the ten largest clones hold roughly 3.4%. These data come from a study of T cells in Graves' hyperthyroidism and ophthalmopathy. Findings and limits, study-wide: Among clonotypes expanded in thyroid above 0.001, most were also found in blood. In simple terms, a model built on 13 V-J features told ophthalmopathy apart from stable hyperthyroidism.

The TCR comes from a woman between 55 and 75 years old with Graves' ophthalmopathy. Input material: blood. This chain links TRBV10-3 with TRBJ1-2, with D tentatively TRBD1 (5 bases). The CDR3 DNA reads TGTGCCAGCAGACAAGGGGTCACCGACTATGGCTACACCTTC. Translating gives CASRQGVTDYGYTF.